This T cell receptor (beta chain) was sequenced during a study of OX40 agonist ivuxolimab in advanced cancers. The wider study: Patients were infused with ivuxolimab every 2 weeks at 0.01 to 10 mg/kg.

This clone was recorded once. Its target is unknown. Study-wide results and limits: At doses 0.1 to 3.0 mg/kg, CD4+ and CD8+ clones expanded.

Germline lookup yields CDR1 SGDLS and CDR2 YYNGEE. The CDR3 consists of 14 residues. V dropped 4 bases and J dropped 1 base, with 11 bases sitting between them. Autoimmune disease history or systemic immunosuppression excluded patients. The repertoire was sequenced with immunoSEQ multiplex PCR; TCRdb's copy has only in-frame clones and lacks some. This table has about 20,000 clones, about 80% appearing once. Here the sequenced sample was CD4+ or CD8+ T cells sorted from blood, taken in a trial of the OX40 agonist ivuxolimab. The chain is built from TRBV9 and TRBJ1-1; no firm D call. The TCR comes from an adult with an advanced solid tumor such as melanoma, head and neck, liver or kidney cancer. CDR3 sequence: CASSPGPRNTEAFF. The CDR3 DNA is TGTGCCAGCAGCCCTGGGCCTCGGAACACTGAAGCTTTCTTT.